This TCR beta chain is drawn from a study of OX40 agonist ivuxolimab in advanced cancers. Study overall: Every 2 weeks, patients got intravenous ivuxolimab at one of six dose levels (0.01-10 mg/kg). The study's findings and limits: On average, CD8+ T cells showed a greater number of expanded clones than CD4+.

CDR3 length: 14 amino acids. Germline V gives CDR1 SGDLS, CDR2 YYNGEE. Trimming pared 7 bases from V and 2 bases from J, leaving 16 bases between. Excluded were patients having autoimmune disease history or systemic immunosuppression. Blood sampling was done at baseline, cycle 4 day 1, and cycle 7 day 1. Note on this clone: Its antigen is as yet unknown.

Clones were read by immunoSEQ multiplex PCR, and TCRdb kept only the in-frame ones, dropping some. The sample gives more than 45,000 clones, around 90% of which show up once; roughly 6.3% is in the top ten. This receptor was identified in an adult with an advanced solid tumor such as melanoma, head and neck, liver or kidney cancer. The chain uses TRBV9 and TRBJ2-7; a weak D match, TRBD1 (6 bases). Sequencing was performed on CD4+ or CD8+ T cells sorted from blood, taken in a trial of the OX40 agonist ivuxolimab. The CDR3 region has the DNA TGTGCCAGCGGTCCGTCGTGGGGGCCCTACGAGCAGTACTTC. Its translation is CASGPSWGPYEQYF.